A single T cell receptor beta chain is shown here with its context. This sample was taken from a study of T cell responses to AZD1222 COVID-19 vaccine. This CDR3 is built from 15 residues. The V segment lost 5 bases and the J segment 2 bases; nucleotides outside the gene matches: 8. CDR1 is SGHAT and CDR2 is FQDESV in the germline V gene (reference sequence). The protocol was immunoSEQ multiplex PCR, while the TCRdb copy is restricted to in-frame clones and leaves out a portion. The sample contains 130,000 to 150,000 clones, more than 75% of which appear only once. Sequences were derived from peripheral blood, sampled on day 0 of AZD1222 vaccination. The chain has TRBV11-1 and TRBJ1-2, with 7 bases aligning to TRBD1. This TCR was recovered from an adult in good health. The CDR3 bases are TGTGCCAGCAGCGTCGAAGCGACAGGGAACTATGGCTACACCTTC. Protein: CASSVEATGNYGYTF.